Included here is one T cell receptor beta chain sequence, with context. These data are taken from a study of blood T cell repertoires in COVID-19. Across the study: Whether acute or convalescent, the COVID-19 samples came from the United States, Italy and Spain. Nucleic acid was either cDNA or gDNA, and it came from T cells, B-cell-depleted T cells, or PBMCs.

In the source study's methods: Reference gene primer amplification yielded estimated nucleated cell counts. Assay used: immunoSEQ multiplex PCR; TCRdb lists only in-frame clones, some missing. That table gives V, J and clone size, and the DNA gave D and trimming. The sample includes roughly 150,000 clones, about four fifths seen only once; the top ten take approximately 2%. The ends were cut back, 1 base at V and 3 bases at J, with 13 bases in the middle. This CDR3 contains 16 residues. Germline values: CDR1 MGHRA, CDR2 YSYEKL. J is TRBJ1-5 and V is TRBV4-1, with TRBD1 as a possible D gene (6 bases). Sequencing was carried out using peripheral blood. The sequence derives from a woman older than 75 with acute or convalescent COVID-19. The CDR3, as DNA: TGCGCCAGCAGCCAAGCATTGGGACAATACAATCAGCCCCAGCATTTT. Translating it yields CASSQALGQYNQPQHF.